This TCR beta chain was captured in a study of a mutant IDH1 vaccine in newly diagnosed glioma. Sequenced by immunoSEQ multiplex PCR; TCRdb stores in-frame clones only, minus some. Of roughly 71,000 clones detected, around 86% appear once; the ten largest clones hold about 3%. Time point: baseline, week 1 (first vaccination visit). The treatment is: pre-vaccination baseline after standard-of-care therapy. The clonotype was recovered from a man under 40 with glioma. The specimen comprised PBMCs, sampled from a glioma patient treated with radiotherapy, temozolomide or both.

The CDR3, as DNA: TGTGCCAGCAGCCCCACGACGGGGGAGCAGTACTTC. Protein product: CASSPTTGEQYF. The chain joins TRBV7-9 to TRBJ2-7; D perhaps matches TRBD2 (5 bases). Trimming shortened V by 5 bases and J by 7 bases, and 12 bases separated the two germline ends. This CDR3 region has 12 residues. The germline V gene has CDR1 SEHNR and CDR2 FQNEAQ (reference sequence).